The clone carrying this T cell receptor beta chain was seen ten or more times. Its specificity is unknown. The sample comes from a study of prognosis after radiotherapy for stage I lung cancer. Study information: Patients received stereotactic body radiotherapy alone, with no concurrent therapy.

Study-level results: Usage of TRBV and TRBJ genes reportedly differed between metastatic and non-metastatic patients. There was a fall in unique TCR clone counts after stereotactic body radiation therapy, median about 9,200 versus 6,500.

Peripheral blood was collected in volumes of approximately 6 milliliters at each of two time points. CDR1 is SGHRS, CDR2 YFSETQ, per germline. The J segment lost 5 bases and the V segment lost 0 bases, leaving 4 bases of the junction unmatched. CDR3 length equals 15 residues. Using two-round multiplex PCR, the authors amplified TCR beta CDR3 from genomic DNA. Primers specific to each TRBV and TRBJ gene drove first-round PCR. TCRdb independently ran MiXCR on the multiplex PCR reads; one entry per CDR3 protein. Found here are roughly 20,000 distinct CDR3 sequences, more than 40% of them singletons; the top ten hold approximately 34%.

The chain employs TRBV5-1 and TRBJ2-5; TRBD2 aligns across 10 bases. This sequence was found in a donor older than 45 with non-small cell lung cancer. This material consisted of PBMCs, taken before or after stereotactic body radiation therapy (not recorded which). CDR3 amino acids: CASSLEPAGGETQYF. CDR3 nucleotide sequence: TGCGCCAGCAGCTTGGAGCCAGCGGGAGGGGAGACCCAGTACTTC.